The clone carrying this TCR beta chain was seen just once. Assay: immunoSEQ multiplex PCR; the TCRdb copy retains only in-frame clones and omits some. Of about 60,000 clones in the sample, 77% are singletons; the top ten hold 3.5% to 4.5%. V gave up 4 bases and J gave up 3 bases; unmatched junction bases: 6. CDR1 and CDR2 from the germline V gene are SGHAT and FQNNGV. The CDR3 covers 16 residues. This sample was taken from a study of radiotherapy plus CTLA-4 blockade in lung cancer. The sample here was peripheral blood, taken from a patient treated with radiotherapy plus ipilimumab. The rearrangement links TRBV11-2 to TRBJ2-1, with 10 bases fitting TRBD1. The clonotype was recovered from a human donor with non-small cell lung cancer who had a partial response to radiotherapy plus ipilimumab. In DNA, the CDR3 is TGTGCCAGCAGCTCCTCCGGACAGGGGGTCTACAATGAGCAGTTCTTC. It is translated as CASSSSGQGVYNEQFF.